This TCR beta chain was identified in a study of T-cell memory formation after mild COVID-19. Study-wide results and limits: Prior to infection, memory already included some responding clones, suggesting cross-reactive memory joined.

This clonotype has a handful of counts. The antigen is undetermined. This CDR3 has 16 residues. Germline trimming cut 5 bases from V and 2 bases from J; bases unmatched to any gene: 9. Looked up from germline, CDR1 is SEHNR and CDR2 is FQNEAQ (reference sequence). TCR alpha and TCR beta cDNA libraries carrying sample barcodes and UMIs came from 5'RACE with constant-segment primers. Each CDR3 protein is one row after TCRdb ran MiXCR on the 5' RACE reads. Found here are some 290,000 distinct CDR3 sequences, around 15% of them singletons; the top ten hold more than 20%. V usage is TRBV7-9 and J usage is TRBJ2-1; 7 bases are shared with TRBD1. The sequence was collected from a man aged 18 to 29 who had mild COVID-19 (a few samples of this study predate the infection). Cell type and time point are not known. The sample was PBMCs or a T cell subset sorted from them (not recorded which). The chain's CDR3 is CASSVIRGSAYNEQFF. CDR3 sequence (DNA): TGTGCCAGCAGCGTAATCAGGGGGTCTGCCTACAATGAGCAGTTCTTC.